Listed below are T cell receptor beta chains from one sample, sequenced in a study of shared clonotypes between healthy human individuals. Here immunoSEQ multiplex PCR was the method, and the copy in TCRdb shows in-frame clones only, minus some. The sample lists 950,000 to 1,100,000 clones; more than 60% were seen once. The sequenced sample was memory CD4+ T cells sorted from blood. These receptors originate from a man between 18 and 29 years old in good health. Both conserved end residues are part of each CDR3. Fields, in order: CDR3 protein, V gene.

CDR3 protein: CASSSRDRGPTSF; V gene: TRBV6-5
CDR3 protein: CASTRERSTDTQYF; V gene: TRBV6-6
CDR3 protein: CASSLVGGNNEQFF; V gene: TRBV5-6
CDR3 protein: CASGILVGDKGNSPLHF; V gene: TRBV7-4
CDR3 protein: CASSLDPGGKNIQYF; V gene: TRBV5-1
CDR3 protein: CASSPPSRSSPLHF; V gene: TRBV18
CDR3 protein: CASSSNPGTSGRIGPYNEQFF; V gene: TRBV5-1
CDR3 protein: CASSPTSYGETQYF; V gene: TRBV6-5
CDR3 protein: CASSVRPYQETQYF; V gene: TRBV6-1
CDR3 protein: CASSLLDQPQHF; V gene: TRBV5-8
CDR3 protein: CATSRDIGNQPQHF; V gene: TRBV15
CDR3 protein: CASSLAWGQSGANVLTF; V gene: TRBV7-9
CDR3 protein: CASSRGLAGVNEQFF; V gene: TRBV6-5
CDR3 protein: CASGLGSKTSGEEGEQFF; V gene: TRBV12-5
CDR3 protein: CASSQGATGELFF; V gene: TRBV7-2
CDR3 protein: CASSRRPGTGNEQFF; V gene: TRBV7-3
CDR3 protein: CASSRGQKAFF; V gene: TRBV11-2
CDR3 protein: CAWSGLGTKNIQYF; V gene: TRBV30
CDR3 protein: CASSLMSYEQYF; V gene: TRBV19
CDR3 protein: CASRRVGGANVLTF; V gene: TRBV6-1
CDR3 protein: CASSVGEATGTDTQYF; V gene: TRBV9
CDR3 protein: CAWTRQVYNEQFF; V gene: TRBV30
CDR3 protein: CASSVQALYGYTF; V gene: TRBV6-1